Presented here are 23 T cell receptor beta chains from one specimen sequenced in a study of metastatic and nonmetastatic thyroid tumors (dated by TCRdb to 2020 to 2022). The library came from PCR. Sequencing was carried out with an Illumina HiSeq 4000. TCRdb reran the public reads through fastp at Q25 and MiXCR, keeping productive beta chains. For this sample there are tens of thousands of clones; under 20% appear just once. The ten largest clonotypes hold approximately 21% of the sample. No treatment had been received by any patient before thyroid surgery. Sequencing was done on a sample of blood. These receptors all stem from a female donor with papillary thyroid cancer or a benign thyroid nodule (not recorded which). Some clones in this sample may be carry-over from other donors' samples.

For this clone: Additional DNA sequences in this sample encode the identical CDR3. The chain couples TRBV5-4 to TRBJ2-1; TRBD1 might be the D (6 bases). V lost 4 bases to trimming and J lost 4 bases, with 15 bases between them. The CDR3 covers 15 residues. Germline lookup yields CDR1 SGHNT and CDR2 YYREEE (reference sequence). CDR3 residues: CASSGGQNTYNEQFF. DNA for the CDR3: TGTGCCAGCAGCGGGGGACAAAATACGTACAATGAGCAGTTCTTC.

This clone was counted many times. The chain is built from TRBV2 and TRBJ1-1; tentative D call: TRBD1 (5 bases). V was pared by 5 bases and J by 7 bases, with 14 bases between. This CDR3 contains 13 residues. The germline V gene has CDR1 SNHLY and CDR2 FYNNEI. The CDR3 DNA is TGTGCCAGCAGTAATCTGGGACCCCGTGAAGCTTTCTTT. Translating it yields CASSNLGPREAFF.

Turning to this clone: Its ends do not fully match the called genes, so a read error is possible. The chain uses TRBV5-1 and TRBJ1-1, with a possible D match to TRBD1 (5 bases). The CDR3 length is 12 residues. The germline CDR1 and CDR2 sequences are SGHRS and YFSETQ. This CDR3 is CSSRVTWDEAFF. The CDR3 coding sequence is TGCTCCAGCAGAGTGACGTGGGACGAAGCTTTCTTT.

Concerning this clone: Mismatch with germline at one junction end may stem from a read error. The gene calls are TRBV12-3 or TRBV12-4 and TRBJ1-1, with unresolved D. This CDR3 spans 15 amino acids. CDR3 nucleotides: TGTGCCACCAGTGATAACAAGGGAACGAACACTGAAGCTTTCTTT. Its protein product is CATSDNKGTNTEAFF.

There are many counts of this clone. The chain has TRBV19 and TRBJ1-2; D remains ambiguous. This CDR3 spans 12 amino acids. The V gene's germline CDR1 is LNHDA and CDR2 SQIVND (reference sequence). The germline V and J ends were trimmed by 5 bases and 2 bases, with 6 bases remaining between them. The CDR3 sequence is CASSRTNYGYTF. The CDR3 DNA sequence: TGTGCCAGTAGTCGGACCAACTATGGCTACACCTTC.

This clone was recorded many times. In DNA form, the CDR3 reads TGCGCCAGCAGCTTGGGGGGGACAGGGCAAGAGACCCAGTACTTC. Amino acids: CASSLGGTGQETQYF. The chain uses TRBV5-1 and TRBJ2-5; 9 bases line up with TRBD1. Germline V CDR1 and CDR2: SGHRS, YFSETQ. CDR3 length equals 15 residues. J gave up 2 bases and V 0 bases, and 2 bases lay outside the gene matches. The entire variable domain, with the rest obtained from reference TRBV5-1 and TRBJ2-5, is as follows: KAGVTQTPRYLIKTRGQQVTLSCSPISGHRSVSWYQQTPGQGLQFLFEYFSETQRNKGNFPGRFSGRQFSNSRSEMNVSTLELGDSALYLCASSLGGTGQETQYFGPGTRLLVL.

Many counts were recorded for this clone. Germline and junction disagree at one end, which may indicate a read error. The chain is built from TRBV7-7 and TRBJ2-1; tentatively, D is TRBD2 (5 bases). The CDR3 has 15 residues. Germline CDR1 and CDR2: SSHAT and FNYEAQ (reference sequence). The CDR3: CASSLMDSSYNEQFF. CDR3 bases: TGTGCTAGCAGCTTAATGGACTCCTCCTACAATGAGCAGTTCTTC.

In regard to this clone: A much larger clone lies one base from this, so it may be a read error. The sample holds other DNA sequences that translate to the same CDR3. The chain couples TRBV6-1 to TRBJ2-2; D is undetermined. V lost 5 bases to trimming and J lost 2 bases, with 6 bases between them. Per the germline V gene, CDR1 is MNHNS and CDR2 is SASEGT. CDR3 size: 13 residues. CDR3 loop: CASSPVNTGELFF. The DNA for the CDR3 is TGTGCCAGCAGTCCAGTTAACACCGGGGAGCTGTTTTTT.

Points on this clone: Just one base apart from a much larger clone, this may be a read error. The chain joins TRBV11-3 to TRBJ2-1; D not certain. Per the germline V gene, CDR1 is SGHNT and CDR2 is YENEEA. This CDR3 region has 14 residues. V was pared by 1 base and J by 12 bases, with 16 bases between. The chain's CDR3 is CASSLVGLVSVQFF. The CDR3 DNA sequence: TGTGCCAGCAGCTTAGTCGGTCTAGTGAGTGTGCAGTTCTTC.

At least ten counts were recorded for this clone. The chain combines TRBV19 with TRBJ2-5, with 8 bases fitting TRBD2. Losses at the gene ends were 2 bases for V and 0 bases for J; bases not matched to a gene: 5. Per the germline V gene, CDR1 is LNHDA and CDR2 is SQIVND (reference sequence). CDR3 length equals 16 residues. The DNA for the CDR3 is TGTGCCAGTAGTATAATGAAGACTAGCGACCAAGAGACCCAGTACTTC. This codes for CASSIMKTSDQETQYF. Full variable domain (missing parts from reference TRBV19 and TRBJ2-5): DGGITQSPKYLFRKEGQNVTLSCEQNLNHDAMYWYRQDPGQGLRLIYYSQIVNDFQKGDIAEGYSVSREKKESFPLTVTSAQKNPTAFYLCASSIMKTSDQETQYFGPGTRLLVL.

This clone was counted ten times or more. The V call is TRBV6-1, the J call TRBJ1-5; D uncertain. The CDR3 loop spans 16 amino acids. Germline lookup yields CDR1 MNHNS and CDR2 SASEGT. The V and J ends lost 3 bases and 6 bases respectively, with 18 bases between them. The CDR3 nucleotides are TGTGCCAGCAGTGACCTACCGTTTCCCCGGATTCAGCCCCAGCATTTT. Its translation is CASSDLPFPRIQPQHF.

The J gene is TRBJ1-3, the V gene TRBV5-1; 12 bases are a match to TRBD1. This CDR3 comprises 13 residues. CDR1 and CDR2 from the germline V gene are SGHRS and YFSETQ. V trimming: 2 bases; J trimming: 15 bases; junction bases outside the gene matches: 6. The CDR3 region is CASSFPGQGARYF. In nucleotides, the CDR3 is TGCGCCAGCAGCTTTCCGGGACAGGGGGCGCGATATTTT.

This clone was counted at least ten times. This chain connects TRBV11-3 to TRBJ1-1, with D unclear. V lost 6 bases, J lost 0 bases, and 17 bases lay in between. The CDR3 covers 16 residues. In germline, CDR1 is SGHNT, CDR2 YENEEA. The CDR3 loop is CASRPIRGSLNTEAFF. In DNA form, the CDR3 reads TGTGCCAGCAGGCCGATTAGAGGGTCCCTGAACACTGAAGCTTTCTTT.

Many counts were recorded for this clone. The V call is TRBV11-3, the J call TRBJ2-7, with D perhaps TRBD1 (6 bases). The V end was cut by 3 bases, the J end by 0 bases, with 12 bases between. Germline values: CDR1 SGHNT, CDR2 YENEEA. The CDR3 covers 15 residues. DNA for the CDR3: TGTGCCAGCAGCTTCCCGGGACACAACTCCTACGAGCAGTACTTC. Protein: CASSFPGHNSYEQYF.

For this clone: Germline is not matched at one junction end, which may reflect a read error. V and J are TRBV20-1 and TRBJ1-2; TRBD1 agrees at 9 bases. Germline assignment: CDR1 DFQATT and CDR2 SNEGSKA (reference sequence). The CDR3 runs 15 residues. The DNA for the CDR3 is TGCAGTGCTAGTCTGGGGACAGGGCGTATCTATGGGTACCCCTTC. Translated: CSASLGTGRIYGYPF.

This clone turned up a few times. A much larger clone lies one base from this, so it may be a read error. The V call is TRBV20-1, the J call TRBJ2-1, with 10 positions matching TRBD2. Trimming cost V 0 bases and J 0 bases; bases outside gene matches: 14. Germline CDR1 reads DFQATT; CDR2 reads SNEGSKA (reference sequence). The CDR3 contains 20 residues. The CDR3 region has the DNA TGCAGTGCTAGAGAGAAGAGGCTAGCGGGAGTCCTAGGCTCCTACAATGAGCAGTTCTTC. Its translation is CSAREKRLAGVLGSYNEQFF.

This clone was detected a few times. The genes are TRBV12-3 or TRBV12-4 and TRBJ2-2; possible D gene TRBD2, 5 bases. Trimming stripped 3 bases from V and 4 bases from J, with 12 bases between. This CDR3 is 15 amino acids long. CDR3: CASSFGLPGTGELFF. The CDR3 DNA follows: TGTGCCAGCAGTTTTGGACTCCCGGGCACCGGGGAGCTGTTTTTT.

This chain links TRBV7-8 with TRBJ2-7, with 7 bases that match TRBD2. J gave up 5 bases and V 0 bases, and 4 bases lay outside the gene matches. The CDR3 is made up of 14 amino acids. CDR1 is SGHVS and CDR2 is FQNEAQ in the germline V gene. This CDR3 is CASSLAGGPDEQYF. In nucleotides, the CDR3 is TGTGCCAGCAGCTTAGCGGGAGGGCCCGACGAGCAGTACTTC. Drawing the rest from reference TRBV7-8 and TRBJ2-7, the complete variable domain is GAGVSQSPRYKVAKRGQDVALRCDPISGHVSLFWYQQALGQGPEFLTYFQNEAQLDKSGLPSDRFFAERPEGSVSTLKIQRTQQEDSAVYLCASSLAGGPDEQYFGPGTRLTVT.

The chain uses TRBV18 and TRBJ2-3; no firm D call. In germline, CDR1 is KGHSH, CDR2 LQKENI. Trimming took 0 bases from V and 0 from J, leaving 7 bases between them. The CDR3 covers 15 residues. The CDR3 protein is CASSPPPPSTDTQYF. CDR3 coding DNA: TGTGCCAGCTCACCACCCCCTCCTAGCACAGATACGCAGTATTTT. Using reference TRBV18 and TRBJ2-3 for the parts outside the CDR3, the full variable domain is NAGVMQNPRHLVRRRGQEARLRCSPMKGHSHVYWYRQLPEEGLKFMVYLQKENIIDESGMPKERFSAEFPKEGPSILRIQQVVRGDSAAYFCASSPPPPSTDTQYFGPGTRLTVL.

The rearrangement joins TRBV10-2 to TRBJ2-2, with 14 nucleotides matching TRBD2. The germline V gene encodes CDR1 WSHSY and CDR2 SAAADI. The CDR3 sequence is 17 residues long. After removal of 4 bases from V and 6 bases from J, the junction contained 7 bases not matched to a gene. The CDR3, as DNA: TGCGCCAGCAGTGGGACTAGCGGGAGGTCCAACCCCGGGGAGCTGTTTTTT. It yields the protein CASSGTSGRSNPGELFF.

V usage is TRBV11-2 and J usage is TRBJ2-1; the match to TRBD2 covers 10 bases. Per the germline V gene, CDR1 is SGHAT and CDR2 is FQNNGV. The CDR3 loop spans 16 amino acids. V lost 2 bases, J lost 7 bases, and 8 bases stayed unmatched. CDR3 sequence reads: CASSLWTLAGVNEQFF. CDR3 in DNA: TGTGCCAGCAGCTTATGGACTCTAGCGGGAGTGAATGAGCAGTTCTTC.

With regard to this clone: A much larger clone differs by one base, so this may be a read error. At the DNA level, this CDR3 is encoded by other sequences in the same sample as well. The V gene is TRBV9, the J gene TRBJ2-2; D not certain. The CDR3 is 17 residues long. The germline CDR1 and CDR2 sequences are SGDLS and YYNGEE. CDR3: CASSVALDPANTGELFF. DNA of the CDR3: TGTGCCAGCAGCGTAGCTCTGGACCCCGCGAACACCGGAGAGCTGTTTTTT.

This clone was seen ten or more times. A much larger clone lies a single base off, so this may be a read error. The CDR3 region is CASSFSGEVYGHTF. The CDR3 coding sequence is TGTGCCAGCAGCTTCTCAGGAGAAGTCTACGGCCACACCTTC. V and J are TRBV7-2 and TRBJ1-2, with D unresolved. CDR3 size: 14 residues. Germline V gene sequence: CDR1 SGHTA, CDR2 FQGNSA. Trimming cost V 3 bases and J 12 bases, with 20 bases left between them.